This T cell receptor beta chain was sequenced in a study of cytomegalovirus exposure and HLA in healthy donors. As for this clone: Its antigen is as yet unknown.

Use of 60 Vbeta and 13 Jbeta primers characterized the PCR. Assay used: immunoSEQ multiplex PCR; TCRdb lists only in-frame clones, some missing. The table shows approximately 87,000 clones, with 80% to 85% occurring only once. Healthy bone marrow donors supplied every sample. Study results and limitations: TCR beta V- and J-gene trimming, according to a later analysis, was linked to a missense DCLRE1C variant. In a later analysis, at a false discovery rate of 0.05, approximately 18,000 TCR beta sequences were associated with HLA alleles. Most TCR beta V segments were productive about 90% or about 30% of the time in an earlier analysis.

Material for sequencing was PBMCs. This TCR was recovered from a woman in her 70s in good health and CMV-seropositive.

CDR3 residues: CASSTQAGGQGEQFF. The CDR3 DNA follows: TGTGCCAGCAGCACCCAAGCGGGAGGGCAAGGCGAGCAGTTCTTC. This chain joins TRBV7-9 and TRBJ2-1; 10 positions agree with TRBD2. The trim removed 5 bases at V and 10 bases at J, leaving 11 bases unmatched. Germline CDR1 is SEHNR and CDR2 is FQNEAQ (reference sequence). CDR3 length equals 15 residues.